This TCR beta chain was captured by sequencing in a study of blood T cell repertoires in COVID-19. The table came from immunoSEQ multiplex PCR; TCRdb's copy has only in-frame clones and leaves some out. The table includes about 250,000 clones, about 85% detected once. This CDR3 has 16 amino acids. Germline CDR1 is MNHNS and CDR2 is SASEGT. V lost 4 bases and J lost 4, with 19 bases in between. The source of this sequence is a woman aged 30 to 39 with acute COVID-19. The sequencing sample was made of PBMCs or T cells enriched from blood (not recorded which). This chain connects TRBV6-1 to TRBJ1-2, with D maybe TRBD1 (6 bases). This CDR3 reads CASSVKDRTRGYGYTF. DNA for the CDR3: TGTGCCAGCAGTGTTAAAGACAGGACTCGGGGCTATGGCTACACCTTC.